A single sample is the source of the 17 T cell receptor beta chains below, sequenced in a study of cytomegalovirus exposure and HLA in healthy donors listed by TCRdb under 2017. The protocol used for the library was the immunoSEQ multiplex PCR assay. For the multiplex PCR, a mixture combining 60 forward primers for TCR Vbeta segments and 13 reverse primers for TCR Jbeta segments was used. TCRdb holds this immuneACCESS table with in-frame rearrangements only. Some clones are missing; in checked studies, unresolved V genes explain under half, and the rest has no known cause. The table for this sample lists some 200,000 clones; around 82% of them were counted only once. The ten largest clones take up just under 3% of the sample. Specimen: PBMCs. These receptors all stem from a woman aged 30 to 39 in good health and CMV-seronegative.

This clone was counted between two and nine times. The chain has TRBV28 and TRBJ2-7; the D is unclear. Germline V gene sequence: CDR1 MDHEN, CDR2 SYDVKM. The CDR3 runs 12 residues. Trimming shortened V by 6 bases and J by 7 bases, and 13 bases separated the two germline ends. The CDR3 here is CASSPTQREQYF. As DNA, the CDR3 is TGTGCCAGCAGCCCGACTCAGAGAGAGCAGTACTTC.

The V gene is TRBV27, the J gene TRBJ1-1; possibly TRBD1 for D (6 bases). The CDR3 has 15 residues. The germline gives CDR1 MNHEY, CDR2 SMNVEV (reference sequence). V was pared by 8 bases and J by 3 bases, with 19 bases between. CDR3 DNA: TGTGCCAGCTTCCGGGGCGTACAGGGTCACACTGAAGCTTTCTTT. Translating gives CASFRGVQGHTEAFF.

This chain uses TRBV27 with TRBJ2-3; TRBD1 aligns across 7 bases. The junction had 13 bases not matched to a gene; V was cut back by 10 bases and J by 0 bases. This CDR3 has 16 amino acids. CDR1 and CDR2 from the germline V gene are MNHEY and SMNVEV (reference sequence). The CDR3 coding sequence is TGTGCCACCAGGGCAGGGGGTATTCCTAGCACAGATACGCAGTATTTT. This translates into CATRAGGIPSTDTQYF.

The rearrangement links TRBV19 to TRBJ2-2; D possibly corresponds to TRBD2 (7 bases). This CDR3 is built from 16 residues. Germline V CDR1 and CDR2: LNHDA, SQIVND (reference sequence). Trimming shortened V by 3 bases and J by 3 bases, and 14 bases separated the two germline ends. The CDR3 DNA sequence: TGTGCCAGTAGTATCGTTGGGGGGGCGTACACCGGGGAGCTGTTTTTT. Translating it yields CASSIVGGAYTGELFF.

The rearrangement joins TRBV27 to TRBJ1-4; D call uncertain. The CDR3 has 13 residues. CDR1 is MNHEY, CDR2 SMNVEV, per germline (reference sequence). V shed 3 bases and J shed 5 bases, with 7 bases lying between them. The CDR3 loop reads CASSLRGNEKLFF. As DNA, the CDR3 is TGTGCCAGCAGTTTGCGGGGAAATGAAAAACTGTTTTTT.

The genes are TRBV7-9 and TRBJ1-4, with a weak D call TRBD1 (6 bases). The V and J ends lost 10 bases and 4 bases respectively, with 19 bases between them. This CDR3 is 15 amino acids long. CDR1 SEHNR and CDR2 FQNEAQ come from the germline V gene (reference sequence). The CDR3 loop is CATSGAVRNNEKLFF. In DNA form, the CDR3 reads TGTGCCACCTCAGGGGCGGTCCGGAATAATGAAAAACTGTTTTTT.

The chain carries TRBV5-4 and TRBJ1-3, with TRBD1 as a possible D gene (5 bases). V was cut by 0 bases and J by 4 bases, with 8 bases left in between. The germline CDR1 and CDR2 sequences are SGHNT and YYREEE (reference sequence). This CDR3 is 14 amino acids long. CDR3 protein: CASSLGGGGNTIYF. For the CDR3, the DNA is TGTGCCAGCAGCTTGGGGGGGGGAGGAAACACCATATATTTT.

V and J are TRBV5-8 and TRBJ1-5; TRBD1 matches 7 bases. The CDR3 spans 17 residues. Germline V gene sequence: CDR1 SGHTS, CDR2 YDEGEE. V dropped 5 bases and J dropped 2; count of bases not matched to a gene: 13. This CDR3 reads CASSAGRGSWRNQPQHF. The CDR3 DNA sequence: TGTGCCAGCAGTGCGGGCAGGGGGAGCTGGCGCAATCAGCCCCAGCATTTT.

The J gene is TRBJ1-4, the V gene TRBV4-1; unclear D gene. Germline loops: CDR1 MGHRA, CDR2 YSYEKL. This CDR3 has 15 amino acids. V shed 2 bases and J shed 0 bases, with 7 bases lying between them. CDR3 coding DNA: TGCGCCAGCAGCCAACCACTTGCAACTAATGAAAAACTGTTTTTT. This gives the protein CASSQPLATNEKLFF.

This chain links TRBV6-5 with TRBJ2-7; 7 nucleotides match TRBD2. With V trimmed by 4 bases and J by 0 bases, 6 bases remained unmatched. Germline-derived CDR1 and CDR2 are MNHEY and SVGAGI. The CDR3 is 15 residues long. The CDR3 nucleotides are TGTGCCAGCAGTTCACTAGCGTCGAGCTCCTACGAGCAGTACTTC. Protein: CASSSLASSSYEQYF.

This sequence joins TRBV2 and TRBJ1-2, with 7 bases aligning to TRBD1. Looked up from germline, CDR1 is SNHLY and CDR2 is FYNNEI. The CDR3 runs 14 residues. The V and J ends lost 11 bases and 4 bases, in that order; junction bases with no gene match: 13. The CDR3 loop reads CAWEETQGFYGYTF. CDR3 nucleotides: TGTGCCTGGGAGGAGACACAGGGGTTCTATGGCTACACCTTC. Filled out from reference TRBV2 and TRBJ1-2, the complete variable domain reads EPEVTQTPSHQVTQMGQEVILRCVPISNHLYFYWYRQILGQKVEFLVSFYNNEISEKSEIFDDQFSVERPDGSNFTLKIRSTKLEDSAMYFCAWEETQGFYGYTFGSGTRLTVV.

The chain combines TRBV6-5 with TRBJ1-5; D possibly corresponds to TRBD1 (5 bases). The CDR3 length is 15 residues. V dropped 0 bases and J dropped 8 bases, with 14 bases sitting between them. CDR1 and CDR2 from the germline V gene are MNHEY and SVGAGI. The CDR3 here is CASSYSITEGKPQHF. Here the CDR3 DNA reads TGTGCCAGCAGTTACTCGATTACGGAGGGGAAGCCCCAGCATTTT.

This chain connects TRBV5-1 to TRBJ2-5; tentative D call: TRBD2 (5 bases). Trimming left V 0 bases short and J 7 bases short, with 10 bases between. The CDR3 is made up of 13 amino acids. Germline V CDR1 and CDR2: SGHRS, YFSETQ. The CDR3 region is CASSLGLWGTQYF. CDR3 in DNA: TGCGCCAGCAGCTTGGGACTATGGGGGACCCAGTACTTC. The full variable domain, with the rest looked up from reference TRBV5-1 and TRBJ2-5, is KAGVTQTPRYLIKTRGQQVTLSCSPISGHRSVSWYQQTPGQGLQFLFEYFSETQRNKGNFPGRFSGRQFSNSRSEMNVSTLELGDSALYLCASSLGLWGTQYFGPGTRLLVL.

This chain links TRBV19 with TRBJ1-3, with D possibly being TRBD1 (5 bases). V lost 0 bases, J lost 0 bases, and 9 bases lay in between. Germline CDR1 is LNHDA and CDR2 is SQIVND (reference sequence). The CDR3 spans 16 residues. The CDR3 reads CASSIDPTGSGNTIYF. CDR3 sequence (DNA): TGTGCCAGTAGTATAGACCCTACAGGCTCTGGAAACACCATATATTTT.

The chain is built from TRBV28 and TRBJ2-7, with D perhaps matching TRBD2 (5 bases). Germline CDR1 is MDHEN and CDR2 is SYDVKM. This CDR3 has 14 residues. V lost 3 bases and J lost 3, with 12 bases in between. This CDR3 reads CASSLAVAGYEQYF. CDR3 coding DNA: TGTGCCAGCAGTTTGGCTGTGGCGGGCTACGAGCAGTACTTC.

The chain carries TRBV9 and TRBJ1-1, with unresolved D. This CDR3 is 9 amino acids long. V lost 3 bases and J lost 11, with 5 bases in between. Germline V CDR1 and CDR2: SGDLS, YYNGEE. CDR3: CASSDRAFF. DNA for the CDR3: TGTGCCAGCAGCGACCGGGCTTTCTTT.

The CDR3 spells CASKGTGGRSPGGEQYF. The CDR3 nucleotides read TGTGCCAGCAAGGGGACGGGCGGGAGGTCTCCCGGTGGCGAGCAGTACTTC. The gene calls are TRBV28 and TRBJ2-7; 8 positions agree with TRBD2. With 7 bases clipped from V and 6 bases from J, the junction kept 20 bases outside the gene matches. Germline loops: CDR1 MDHEN, CDR2 SYDVKM. The CDR3 is made up of 17 amino acids.